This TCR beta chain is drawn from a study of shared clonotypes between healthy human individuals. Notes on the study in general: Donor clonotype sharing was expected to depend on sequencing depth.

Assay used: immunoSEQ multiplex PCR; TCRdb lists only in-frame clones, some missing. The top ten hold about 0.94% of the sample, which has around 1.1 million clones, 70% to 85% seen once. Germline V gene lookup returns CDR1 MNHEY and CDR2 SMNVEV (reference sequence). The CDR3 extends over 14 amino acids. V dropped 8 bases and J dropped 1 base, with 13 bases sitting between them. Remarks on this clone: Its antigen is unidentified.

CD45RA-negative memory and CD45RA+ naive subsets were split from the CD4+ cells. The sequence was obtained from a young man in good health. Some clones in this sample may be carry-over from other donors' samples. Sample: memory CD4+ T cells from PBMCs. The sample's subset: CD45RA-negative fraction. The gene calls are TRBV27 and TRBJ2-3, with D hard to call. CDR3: CASAEYIRTDTQYF. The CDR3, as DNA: TGTGCCAGCGCAGAATACATACGCACAGATACGCAGTATTTT.